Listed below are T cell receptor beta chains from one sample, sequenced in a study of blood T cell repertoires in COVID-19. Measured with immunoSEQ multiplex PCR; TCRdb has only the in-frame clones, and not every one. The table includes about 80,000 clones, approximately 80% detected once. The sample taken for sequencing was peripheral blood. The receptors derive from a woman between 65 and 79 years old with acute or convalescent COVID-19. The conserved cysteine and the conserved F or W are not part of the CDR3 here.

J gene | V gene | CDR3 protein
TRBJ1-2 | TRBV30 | AWSISGNGYT
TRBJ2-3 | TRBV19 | ASSILRGGDTQY
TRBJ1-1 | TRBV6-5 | ASIRGHLNTEAF
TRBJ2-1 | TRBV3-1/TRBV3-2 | ASSSDPGANEQF
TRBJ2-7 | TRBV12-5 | ASGGYGSGSHSGFYEQY
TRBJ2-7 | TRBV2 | ASSLSSYEQY
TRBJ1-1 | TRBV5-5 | ASSAYGTGGNTEAF
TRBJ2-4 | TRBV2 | ASSERGRGTGIAKNIQY
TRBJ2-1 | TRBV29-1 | SVVIVTSGYNEQF
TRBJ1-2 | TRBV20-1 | SARGDRANYGYT
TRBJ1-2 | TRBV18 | ASSPGTGTNYGYT
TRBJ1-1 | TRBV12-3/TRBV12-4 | ASSGTWESEAF
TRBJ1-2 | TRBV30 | AWTFRAGGVGGYT
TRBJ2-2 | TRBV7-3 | ASSLPPSGRAGELF
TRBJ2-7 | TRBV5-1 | ASSWDRFYEQY
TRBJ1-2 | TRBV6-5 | ASSYSRGSHGYT
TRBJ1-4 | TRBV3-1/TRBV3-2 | ASSQDPAGLNEKLF
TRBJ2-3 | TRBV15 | ATSKGLAGGPGTDTQY
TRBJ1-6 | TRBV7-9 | ASRDSSVASPLH
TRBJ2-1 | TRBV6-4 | ARAYRQGRVMRNEQF
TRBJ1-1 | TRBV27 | ASSPGTGASTEAF
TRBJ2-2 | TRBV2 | ASSEGLLVTGELF
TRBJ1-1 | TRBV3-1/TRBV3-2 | ASSQVRNTEAF
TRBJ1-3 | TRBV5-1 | ASSTTGGTGNTIY
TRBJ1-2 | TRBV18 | ASSPRADVGYT
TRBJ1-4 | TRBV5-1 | ASSSQSVGTNEKLF
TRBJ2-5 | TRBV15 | ATSRETSAVAQY
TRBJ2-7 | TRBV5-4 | ASSLGGGKNPSSYEQY
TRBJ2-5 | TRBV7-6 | ASSFQAGGEETQY